Listed below are T cell receptor beta chains from one sample, sequenced in a study of cytomegalovirus exposure and HLA in healthy donors. Some clones are missing from TCRdb's copy, which holds only in-frame ones; the method was immunoSEQ multiplex PCR. This table has about 200,000 clones, roughly 77% appearing once. The sample comprised PBMCs. These receptors all stem from a male donor in good health and CMV-seropositive. The CDR3 runs from the conserved cysteine through the conserved F or W. D genes are given only for firm matches. A clone size is listed for some rows: how often the clone was seen (once, few, many), or a class if it is expanded.

V gene,D gene,J gene,clone size,CDR3 protein,CDR3 DNA
TRBV19,-,TRBJ1-1,-,CASSLPGNTEAFF,TGTGCCAGTAGTCTACCGGGGAACACTGAAGCTTTCTTT
TRBV20-1,-,TRBJ2-7,-,CSARDQNLRHF,TGCAGTGCTAGAGATCAGAATCTTCGCCACTTC
TRBV27,-,TRBJ1-4,-,CATSNRVTATNEKLFF,TGTGCCACCTCTAATCGGGTGACAGCAACTAATGAAAAACTGTTTTTT
TRBV5-5,-,TRBJ2-7,once,CASSLETGYEQYF,TGTGCCAGCAGCTTGGAGACAGGCTACGAGCAGTACTTC
TRBV10-3,-,TRBJ2-7,-,CAIRRTGGPYEQYF,TGTGCCATTCGCCGGACCGGGGGACCATACGAGCAGTACTTC
TRBV6-5,TRBD1,TRBJ2-7,-,CASSYSTGRDEQYF,TGTGCCAGCAGTTACTCGACAGGGCGCGACGAGCAGTACTTC
TRBV2,TRBD1,TRBJ1-1,-,CARGRTGGNTEAFF,TGTGCCAGAGGACGGACAGGCGGGAACACTGAAGCTTTCTTT
TRBV5-1,TRBD1,TRBJ2-7,-,CASSSGQGSYEQYF,TGCGCCAGCAGCTCTGGACAGGGCTCCTACGAGCAGTACTTC
TRBV7-2,TRBD2,TRBJ2-7,-,CASSLVGGSNYEQYF,TGTGCCAGCAGCTTAGTCGGGGGGTCGAACTACGAGCAGTACTTC
TRBV5-6,-,TRBJ1-1,-,CASSLPTVQGLNTEAFF,TGTGCCAGCAGCTTACCCACGGTCCAGGGGCTAAACACTGAAGCTTTCTTT
TRBV7-7,TRBD1,TRBJ2-2,once,CASSAGTGGTGELFF,TGTGCTAGCAGCGCCGGGACAGGGGGGACCGGGGAGCTGTTTTTT
TRBV18,-,TRBJ2-7,-,CASSPDSYEQYF,TGTGCCAGCTCCCCCGATAGTTACGAGCAGTACTTC
TRBV15,-,TRBJ2-7,once,CATSRGQGGYRQYF,TGTGCCACCAGCAGAGGACAGGGAGGATATCGGCAGTACTTC
TRBV2,-,TRBJ2-2,few,CASSVGVTGELFF,TGTGCCAGCAGTGTAGGGGTCACCGGGGAGCTGTTTTTT
TRBV5-8,TRBD1,TRBJ1-5,-,CASSQLDRAYSNQPQHF,TGTGCCAGCAGCCAGCTAGACAGGGCCTATAGCAATCAGCCCCAGCATTTT
TRBV6-1,TRBD2,TRBJ2-1,-,CASSEVTSSVYEQFF,TGTGCCAGCAGTGAAGTGACTAGCTCCGTCTATGAGCAGTTCTTC
TRBV19,-,TRBJ1-5,once,CASSMKASGAQHF,TGTGCCAGTAGTATGAAAGCTTCCGGGGCCCAGCATTTT
TRBV6-1,-,TRBJ2-3,-,CASSEGHASTDTQYF,TGTGCCAGCAGTGAGGGACACGCTAGCACAGATACGCAGTATTTT
TRBV18,-,TRBJ1-6,-,CASSPLQGLFSPYNSPLHF,TGTGCCAGCTCACCTCTACAGGGCCTGTTTTCGCCCTATAATTCACCCCTCCACTTT
TRBV19,-,TRBJ1-2,-,CASIGGFYGYTF,TGTGCCAGTATCGGAGGGTTCTATGGCTACACCTTC
TRBV15,-,TRBJ2-5,-,CATSSLGRQETQYF,TGTGCCACCAGCAGTCTTGGCAGGCAAGAGACCCAGTACTTC
TRBV7-2,-,TRBJ2-2,-,CASSLRLGRGELFF,TGTGCCAGCAGCTTAAGGCTAGGTCGCGGGGAGCTGTTTTTT
TRBV19,TRBD2,TRBJ2-3,-,CASRKQAGASTDTQYF,TGTGCCAGTAGAAAACAAGCGGGGGCAAGCACAGATACGCAGTATTTT
TRBV7-6,TRBD1,TRBJ1-2,few,CASSLGQVYGYTF,TGTGCCAGCAGCCTGGGACAGGTCTATGGCTACACCTTC